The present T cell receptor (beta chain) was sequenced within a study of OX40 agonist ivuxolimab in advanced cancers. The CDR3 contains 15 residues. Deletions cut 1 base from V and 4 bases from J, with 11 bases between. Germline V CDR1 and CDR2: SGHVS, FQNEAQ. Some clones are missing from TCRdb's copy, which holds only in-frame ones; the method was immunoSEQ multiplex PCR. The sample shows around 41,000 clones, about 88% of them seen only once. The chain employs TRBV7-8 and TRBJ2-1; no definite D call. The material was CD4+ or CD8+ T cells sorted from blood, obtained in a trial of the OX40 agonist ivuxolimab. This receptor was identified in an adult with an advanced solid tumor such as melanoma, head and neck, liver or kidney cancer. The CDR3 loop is CASSLGVERYNEQFF. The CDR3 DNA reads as TGTGCCAGCAGCTTAGGGGTCGAGAGATACAATGAGCAGTTCTTC.